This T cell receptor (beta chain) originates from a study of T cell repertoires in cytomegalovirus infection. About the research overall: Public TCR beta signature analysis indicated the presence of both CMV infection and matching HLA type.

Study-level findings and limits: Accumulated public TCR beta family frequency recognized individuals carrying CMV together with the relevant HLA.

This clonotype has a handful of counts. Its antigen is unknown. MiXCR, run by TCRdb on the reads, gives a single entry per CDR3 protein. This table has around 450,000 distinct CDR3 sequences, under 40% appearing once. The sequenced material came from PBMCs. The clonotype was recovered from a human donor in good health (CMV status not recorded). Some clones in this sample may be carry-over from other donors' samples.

The CDR3 is CASGQGVYNSPLHF. CDR3 bases: TGTGCCAGCGGACAGGGGGTGTATAATTCACCCCTCCACTTT. The rearrangement links TRBV2 to TRBJ1-6; TRBD1 agrees at 10 bases. Germline V gene data show CDR1 as SNHLY and CDR2 as FYNNEI. This CDR3 comprises 14 residues. The junction had 2 bases not matched to a gene; V was cut back by 8 bases and J by 4 bases. The full variable domain, in which reference TRBV2 and TRBJ1-6 provide the parts outside the CDR3, is EPEVTQTPSHQVTQMGQEVILRCVPISNHLYFYWYRQILGQKVEFLVSFYNNEISEKSEIFDDQFSVERPDGSNFTLKIRSTKLEDSAMYFCASGQGVYNSPLHFGNGTRLTVT.